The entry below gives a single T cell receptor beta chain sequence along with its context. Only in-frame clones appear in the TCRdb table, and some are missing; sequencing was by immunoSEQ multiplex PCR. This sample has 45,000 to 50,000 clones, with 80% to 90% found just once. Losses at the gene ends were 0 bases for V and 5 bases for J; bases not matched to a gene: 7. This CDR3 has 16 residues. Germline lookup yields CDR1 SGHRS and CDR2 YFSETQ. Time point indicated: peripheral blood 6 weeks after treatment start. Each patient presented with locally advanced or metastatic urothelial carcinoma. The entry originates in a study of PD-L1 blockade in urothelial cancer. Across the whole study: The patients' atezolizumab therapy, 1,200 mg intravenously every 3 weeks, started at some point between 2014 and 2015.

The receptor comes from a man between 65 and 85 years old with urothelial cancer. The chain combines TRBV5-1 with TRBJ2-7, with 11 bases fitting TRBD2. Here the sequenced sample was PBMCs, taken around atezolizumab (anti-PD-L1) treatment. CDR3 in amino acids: CASSLVLLAGENEQYF. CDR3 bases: TGCGCCAGCAGCTTGGTACTACTAGCGGGAGAAAACGAGCAGTACTTC.